This T cell receptor beta chain derives from a study of blood T cell repertoires in COVID-19. The overall study: Sources were T cells, B-cell-depleted T cells, or PBMCs; the material itself was cDNA or gDNA.

Clones were read by immunoSEQ multiplex PCR, and TCRdb kept only the in-frame ones, dropping some. The table shows over 70,000 clones, with approximately 80% occurring only once. The table lists this clone with a few counts. CDR1 is LGHNA, CDR2 YNFKEQ, per germline. The CDR3 is 15 amino acids. With V trimmed by 2 bases and J by 4 bases, 6 bases remained unmatched. Sequencing was performed on peripheral blood. The sequence came from a woman of 80 years or more with acute or convalescent COVID-19. This rearrangement joins TRBV4-2 to TRBJ2-7, with 9 bases fitting TRBD1. CDR3 amino acids: CASSQFSGTGYEQYF. The CDR3 region has the DNA TGTGCCAGCAGCCAATTCTCCGGGACAGGGTACGAGCAGTACTTC.